The next 25 T cell receptor beta chains were all read from a single sample in a study of blood T cell repertoires in COVID-19. This table comes from immunoSEQ multiplex PCR, and its TCRdb copy is limited to in-frame clones, with some not included. The sample has about 120,000 clones, roughly 87% seen once. Sample: peripheral blood. The receptor source for this set is a human donor in a cohort sampled during active COVID-19.

The chain uses TRBV28 and TRBJ1-6, with D possibly TRBD1 on 5 matching bases. The ends were cut back, 3 bases at V and 10 bases at J, with 22 bases in the middle. The CDR3 is 17 residues long. CDR1 is MDHEN and CDR2 is SYDVKM in the germline V gene. The CDR3 protein is CASSFPSGVRVGSPLHF. The CDR3 region has the DNA TGTGCCAGCAGTTTCCCGTCGGGGGTTCGGGTGGGGTCACCCCTCCACTTT.

This rearrangement joins TRBV6-5 to TRBJ1-4; the D is unclear. Trimming cost V 9 bases and J 8 bases, with 19 bases left between them. The CDR3 covers 14 residues. Germline CDR1 and CDR2: MNHEY and SVGAGI. CDR3 coding DNA: TGTGCCAGTTATTCCGGCCTGGCCAGGGAAAAACTGTTTTTT. This encodes CASYSGLAREKLFF.

This chain connects TRBV9 to TRBJ1-2, with TRBD1 as a possible D gene (6 bases). Germline CDR1 is SGDLS and CDR2 is YYNGEE. The CDR3 spans 14 residues. V dropped 0 bases and J dropped 6 bases, with 12 bases sitting between them. This CDR3 is CASSVATGRDGYTF. The CDR3 nucleotides are TGTGCCAGCAGCGTAGCTACAGGGAGAGATGGCTACACCTTC.

The rearrangement joins TRBV5-4 to TRBJ2-5; 7 positions agree with TRBD1. The CDR3 totals 14 residues. V dropped 5 bases and J dropped 5; count of bases not matched to a gene: 9. Looked up from germline, CDR1 is SGHNT and CDR2 is YYREEE (reference sequence). The CDR3 DNA reads as TGTGCCAGCAGTTTAACCAGGGGGAAGGAGACCCAGTACTTC. It translates to CASSLTRGKETQYF.

V gene TRBV11-3 combines with J gene TRBJ1-1; 10 bases align to TRBD1. Germline CDR1 reads SGHNT; CDR2 reads YENEEA. This CDR3 comprises 16 residues. V lost 5 bases, J lost 2 bases, and 8 bases stayed unmatched. CDR3 amino acids: CASSAGTGVGNTEAFF. The CDR3 coding sequence is TGTGCCAGCAGCGCAGGGACAGGGGTAGGAAACACTGAAGCTTTCTTT.

The gene calls are TRBV6-2 or TRBV6-3 and TRBJ2-1; the D gene is possibly TRBD1 (7 bases). Between the trimmed V and J ends, which lost 5 bases and 0 bases, there was a span of 14 bases. This CDR3 spans 16 amino acids. Germline V gives CDR1 MNHEY, CDR2 SVGEGT. The CDR3 DNA is TGTGCCAGCAGTCCAGGGGGGCCGATCTCCTACAATGAGCAGTTCTTC. Its translation: CASSPGGPISYNEQFF.

V gene TRBV18 combines with J gene TRBJ2-7; 9 positions agree with TRBD1. Germline CDR1 KGHSH, CDR2 LQKENI. This CDR3 is built from 16 residues. V was clipped by 4 bases and J by 2 bases; unmatched bases: 9. Written as DNA, the CDR3 is TGTGCCAGCTCACTTGGACAGGGGCCTGCGACCTACGAGCAGTACTTC. Protein: CASSLGQGPATYEQYF.

This rearrangement joins TRBV6-6 to TRBJ1-1; 9 positions agree with TRBD1. V gave up 5 bases and J gave up 5 bases; unmatched junction bases: 6. The CDR3 loop spans 14 amino acids. Germline V gene lookup returns CDR1 MNHNY and CDR2 SVGAGI (reference sequence). The CDR3 region is CASSRGQGLTEAFF. DNA for the CDR3: TGTGCCAGCAGTCGTGGACAGGGGTTGACTGAAGCTTTCTTT.

The rearrangement uses TRBV5-1 and TRBJ1-1; tentatively, D is TRBD1 (5 bases). This CDR3 has 14 residues. Trimming removed 2 bases at V and 5 bases at J, with 13 bases between. Germline lookup yields CDR1 SGHRS and CDR2 YFSETQ. Here the CDR3 reads CASSFPGEGTEAFF. CDR3 DNA: TGCGCCAGCAGCTTCCCTGGGGAGGGGACTGAAGCTTTCTTT.

This clone was seen a few times. V is TRBV18 and J is TRBJ1-6; D gene unclear. The V end lost 3 bases, the J end lost 0 bases, and 15 bases lay between the germline ends. In germline, CDR1 is KGHSH, CDR2 LQKENI. The CDR3 contains 18 residues. CDR3 sequence reads: CASSPDLGGSSYNSPLHF. For the CDR3, the DNA is TGTGCCAGCTCACCGGACCTGGGTGGGAGCTCCTATAATTCACCCCTCCACTTT.

The chain is built from TRBV6-5 and TRBJ1-1; 7 bases agree with TRBD1. In germline, CDR1 is MNHEY, CDR2 SVGAGI. Trimming took 7 bases from V and 7 from J; bases not matched to a gene: 9. The CDR3 covers 13 residues. CDR3 in amino acids: CASKPTGWNEAFF. The CDR3 nucleotides are TGTGCCAGCAAACCGACAGGGTGGAATGAAGCTTTCTTT.

The chain links TRBV21-1 to TRBJ2-1; the table names TRBD2, a call not compared with the DNA. TRBV21-1 is a pseudogene segment. This CDR3 comprises 16 residues. Here the CDR3 DNA reads TGTGCCAGCAGCAAGGAGGTTGGGAGCTCCTACAATGAGCAGTTCTTC. It encodes CASSKEVGSSYNEQFF.

This sequence joins TRBV3-1 (or the pseudogene TRBV3-2) and TRBJ2-7; a possible D gene is TRBD1 (6 bases). The CDR3 has 13 residues. Trimming shortened V by 4 bases and J by 2 bases, and 9 bases separated the two germline ends. In germline, CDR1 is LGHDT, CDR2 YNNKEL (reference sequence). The CDR3 protein is CASSPGAPYEQYF. CDR3 sequence (DNA): TGTGCCAGCAGCCCAGGGGCCCCCTACGAGCAGTACTTC.

The V and J genes are TRBV29-1 and TRBJ2-7; the match to TRBD2 covers 10 bases. V shed 7 bases and J 3 bases; nucleotides not matched to a gene: 9. The germline gives CDR1 SQVTM, CDR2 ANQGSEA. CDR3 size: 14 residues. Here the CDR3 DNA reads TGCAGCGAGCCCGGGACTAGCGAATACTACGAGCAGTACTTC. This sequence encodes CSEPGTSEYYEQYF.

The chain has TRBV5-1 and TRBJ1-5; D might be TRBD1 (5 bases). CDR1 is SGHRS and CDR2 is YFSETQ in the germline V gene. With 0 bases removed from V and 7 bases from J, the gap between germline ends came to 14 bases. The CDR3 sequence is 15 residues long. CDR3 sequence (DNA): TGCGCCAGCAGCTTGGAGGGGCAGGGAGGGCAGCCCCAGCATTTT. This encodes CASSLEGQGGQPQHF.

This chain links TRBV14 with TRBJ1-6; maybe TRBD1 (5 bases). The germline gives CDR1 SGHDN, CDR2 FVKESK. This CDR3 has 14 amino acids. V lost 5 bases, J lost 13 bases, and 18 bases lay in between. CDR3 sequence: CASSSEHRLLPLHF. The CDR3 DNA reads as TGTGCCAGCAGCTCGGAACACAGGCTTCTGCCCCTCCACTTT. Together with reference TRBV14 and TRBJ1-6, the CDR3 gives the full variable domain: EAGVTQFPSHSVIEKGQTVTLRCDPISGHDNLYWYRRVMGKEIKFLLHFVKESKQDESGMPNNRFLAERTGGTYSTLKVQPAELEDSGVYFCASSSEHRLLPLHFGNGTRLTVT.

The rearrangement joins TRBV3-1 (or the pseudogene TRBV3-2) to TRBJ1-2, with 11 positions matching TRBD1. This CDR3 has 17 residues. After removal of 4 bases from V and 7 bases from J, the junction contained 14 bases not matched to a gene. CDR1 is LGHDT and CDR2 is YNNKEL in the germline V gene (reference sequence). The CDR3 reads CASSPPGTGGFSSGYTF. DNA for the CDR3: TGTGCCAGCAGCCCCCCCGGGACAGGGGGTTTTTCTTCTGGCTACACCTTC.

The table lists this clone with a count of one. The rearrangement joins TRBV9 to TRBJ2-5; 7 positions match TRBD1. The CDR3 is 14 residues long. The trim removed 1 base at V and 1 base at J, leaving 1 base unmatched. Germline CDR1 reads SGDLS; CDR2 reads YYNGEE. CDR3 sequence: CASSVQGVQETQYF. The CDR3 nucleotides read TGTGCCAGCAGCGTACAGGGGGTCCAAGAGACCCAGTACTTC. The whole variable domain, filled in from reference TRBV9 and TRBJ2-5, reads DSGVTQTPKHLITATGQRVTLRCSPRSGDLSVYWYQQSLDQGLQFLIQYYNGEERAKGNILERFSAQQFPDLHSELNLSSLELGDSALYFCASSVQGVQETQYFGPGTRLLVL.

The chain recombines TRBV6-2 or TRBV6-3 with TRBJ2-7; no firm D call. The CDR3 runs 11 residues. Germline loops: CDR1 MNHEY, CDR2 SVGEGT. With 6 bases removed from V and 2 bases from J, the gap between germline ends came to 5 bases. The CDR3 loop reads CASSLTYEQYF. In DNA form, the CDR3 reads TGTGCCAGCAGCCTTACCTACGAGCAGTACTTC.

The rearrangement links TRBV3-1 (or the pseudogene TRBV3-2) to TRBJ1-2; D is uncertain. V was shortened by 0 bases and J by 7 bases, with 15 bases between the two germline ends. This CDR3 is 15 amino acids long. Germline CDR1 and CDR2: LGHDT and YNNKEL (reference sequence). The chain's CDR3 is CASSQEGLQGSGYTF. The CDR3 DNA reads TGTGCCAGCAGCCAAGAAGGTCTCCAAGGGAGTGGCTACACCTTC.

The V and J genes are TRBV5-4 and TRBJ2-3, with D possibly matching TRBD2 (6 bases). The V gene lost 2 bases and the J gene lost 3 bases, with 16 bases spanning the gap. This CDR3 spans 16 amino acids. The germline CDR1 and CDR2 sequences are SGHNT and YYREEE (reference sequence). CDR3 in amino acids: CASSFSGGGLTDTQYF. For the CDR3, the DNA is TGTGCCAGCAGCTTTTCGGGCGGAGGGCTGACAGATACGCAGTATTTT. The whole variable domain, filled in from reference TRBV5-4 and TRBJ2-3, reads ETGVTQSPTHLIKTRGQQVTLRCSSQSGHNTVSWYQQALGQGPQFIFQYYREEENGRGNFPPRFSGLQFPNYSSELNVNALELDDSALYLCASSFSGGGLTDTQYFGPGTRLTVL.

J is TRBJ2-5 and V is TRBV3-1 (or the pseudogene TRBV3-2); D is ambiguous. V was pared by 0 bases and J by 4 bases, with 12 bases between. The germline V gene has CDR1 LGHDT and CDR2 YNNKEL (reference sequence). The CDR3 totals 15 residues. CDR3 in DNA: TGTGCCAGCAGCCAAGAGGGCCCCCCATTAGAGACCCAGTACTTC. It is translated as CASSQEGPPLETQYF.

The chain has TRBV9 and TRBJ1-1; D remains unclear. The germline V gene has CDR1 SGDLS and CDR2 YYNGEE. V lost 5 bases and J 0 bases, leaving 8 bases between the germline ends. This CDR3 has 13 residues. CDR3 bases: TGTGCCAGCAGTCTTCAGGTGAACACTGAAGCTTTCTTT. Its translation: CASSLQVNTEAFF.

Only a few counts were recorded for this clone. The chain couples TRBV5-1 to TRBJ2-7; 7 nucleotides line up with TRBD1. The V gene's germline CDR1 is SGHRS and CDR2 YFSETQ. Trimming cost V 3 bases and J 5 bases; bases outside gene matches: 8. This CDR3 has 14 amino acids. CDR3: CASSSRTGRNEQYF. The CDR3 bases are TGCGCCAGCAGCTCCCGGACAGGTCGGAACGAGCAGTACTTC.

A word on this clone: Germline and junction disagree at one end, which may indicate a read error. The CDR3 reads CASSLAGTGGSEQFF. In DNA form, the CDR3 reads TGTGCTAGCAGCTTAGCCGGGACAGGGGGGAGTGAGCAGTTCTTC. The chain joins TRBV7-7 to TRBJ2-1; 11 nucleotides align to TRBD1. CDR1 and CDR2 (germline): SSHAT, FNYEAQ (reference sequence). This CDR3 is 15 amino acids long. Full variable domain (outside the CDR3, taken from reference TRBV7-7 and TRBJ2-1): GAGVSQSPRYKVTKRGQDVTLRCDPISSHATLYWYQQALGQGPEFLTYFNYEAQPDKSGLPSDRFSAERPEGSISTLTIQRTEQRDSAMYRCASSLAGTGGSEQFFGPGTRLTVL.